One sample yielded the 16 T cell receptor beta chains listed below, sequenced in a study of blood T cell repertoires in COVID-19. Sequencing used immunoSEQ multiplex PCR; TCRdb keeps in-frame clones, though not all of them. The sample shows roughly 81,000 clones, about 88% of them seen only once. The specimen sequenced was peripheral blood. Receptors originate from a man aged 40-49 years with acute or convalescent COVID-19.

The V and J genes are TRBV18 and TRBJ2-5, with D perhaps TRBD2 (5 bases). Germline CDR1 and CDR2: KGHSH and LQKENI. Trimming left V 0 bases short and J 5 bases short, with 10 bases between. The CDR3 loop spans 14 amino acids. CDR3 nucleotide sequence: TGTGCCAGCTCACCACCTTTAGCGTGGGAGACCCAGTACTTC. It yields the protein CASSPPLAWETQYF.

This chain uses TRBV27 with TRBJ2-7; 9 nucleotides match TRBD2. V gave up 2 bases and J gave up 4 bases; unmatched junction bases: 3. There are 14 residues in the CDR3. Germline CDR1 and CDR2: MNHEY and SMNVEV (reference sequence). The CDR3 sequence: CASSLGGRAYEQYF. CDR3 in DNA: TGTGCCAGCAGTTTAGGCGGGAGGGCGTACGAGCAGTACTTC.

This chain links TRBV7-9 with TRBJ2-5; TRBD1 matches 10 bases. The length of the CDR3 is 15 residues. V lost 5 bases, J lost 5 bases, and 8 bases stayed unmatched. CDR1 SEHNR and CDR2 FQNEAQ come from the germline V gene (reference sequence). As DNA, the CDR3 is TGTGCCAGCAGCCTCGATGGGACAGGGGATGAGACCCAGTACTTC. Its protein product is CASSLDGTGDETQYF.

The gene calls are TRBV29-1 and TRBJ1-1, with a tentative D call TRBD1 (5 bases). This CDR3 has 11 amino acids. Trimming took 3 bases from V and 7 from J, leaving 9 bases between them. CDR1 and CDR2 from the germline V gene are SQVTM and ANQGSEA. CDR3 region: CSVESRDEAFF. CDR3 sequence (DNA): TGCAGCGTTGAGAGCAGGGATGAAGCTTTCTTT. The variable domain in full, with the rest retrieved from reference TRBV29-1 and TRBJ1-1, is SAVISQKPSRDICQRGTSLTIQCQVDSQVTMMFWYRQQPGQSLTLIATANQGSEATYESGFVIDKFPISRPNLTFSTLTVSNMSPEDSSIYLCSVESRDEAFFGQGTRLTVV.

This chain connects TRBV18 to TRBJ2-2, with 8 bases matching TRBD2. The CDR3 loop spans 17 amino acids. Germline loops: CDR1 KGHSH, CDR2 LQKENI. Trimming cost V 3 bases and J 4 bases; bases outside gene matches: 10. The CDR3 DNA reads TGTGCCAGCTCACCCGAAGTGGCGGGGGGCCCCACCGGGGAGCTGTTTTTT. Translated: CASSPEVAGGPTGELFF.

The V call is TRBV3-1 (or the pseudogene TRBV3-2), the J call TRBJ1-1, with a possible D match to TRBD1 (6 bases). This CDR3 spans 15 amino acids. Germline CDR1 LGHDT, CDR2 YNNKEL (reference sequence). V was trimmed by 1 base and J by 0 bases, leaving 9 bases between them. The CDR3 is CASSQAAGVNTEAFF. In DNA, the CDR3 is TGTGCCAGCAGCCAAGCTGCAGGGGTGAACACTGAAGCTTTCTTT.

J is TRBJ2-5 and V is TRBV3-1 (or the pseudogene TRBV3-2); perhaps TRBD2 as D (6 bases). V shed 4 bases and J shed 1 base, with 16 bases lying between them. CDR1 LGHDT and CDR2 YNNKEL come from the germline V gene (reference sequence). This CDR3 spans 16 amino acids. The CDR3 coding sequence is TGTGCCAGCAGCCTCCGGGGTCGCGGGGCCCAAGAGACCCAGTACTTC. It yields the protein CASSLRGRGAQETQYF.

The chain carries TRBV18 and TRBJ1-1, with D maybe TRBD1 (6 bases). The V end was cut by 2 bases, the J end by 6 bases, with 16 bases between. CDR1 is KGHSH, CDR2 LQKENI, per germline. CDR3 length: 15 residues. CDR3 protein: CASSPTTGSNAEAFF. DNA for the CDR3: TGTGCCAGCTCACCAACCACAGGGAGTAACGCTGAAGCTTTCTTT. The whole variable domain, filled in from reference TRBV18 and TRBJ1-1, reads NAGVMQNPRHLVRRRGQEARLRCSPMKGHSHVYWYRQLPEEGLKFMVYLQKENIIDESGMPKERFSAEFPKEGPSILRIQQVVRGDSAAYFCASSPTTGSNAEAFFGQGTRLTVV.

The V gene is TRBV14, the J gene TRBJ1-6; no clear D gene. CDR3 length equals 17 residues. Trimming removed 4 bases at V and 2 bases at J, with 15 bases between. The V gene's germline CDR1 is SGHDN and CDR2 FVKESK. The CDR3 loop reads CASSLVGGLPYNSPLHF. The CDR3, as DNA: TGTGCCAGCAGCCTAGTAGGCGGCCTCCCCTATAATTCACCCCTCCACTTT.

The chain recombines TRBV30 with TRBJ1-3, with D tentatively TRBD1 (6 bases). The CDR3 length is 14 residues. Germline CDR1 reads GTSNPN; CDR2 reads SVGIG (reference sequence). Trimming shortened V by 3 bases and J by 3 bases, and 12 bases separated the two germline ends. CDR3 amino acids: CAWSGGRRGNTIYF. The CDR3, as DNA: TGTGCCTGGAGCGGGGGGCGGCGTGGAAACACCATATATTTT.

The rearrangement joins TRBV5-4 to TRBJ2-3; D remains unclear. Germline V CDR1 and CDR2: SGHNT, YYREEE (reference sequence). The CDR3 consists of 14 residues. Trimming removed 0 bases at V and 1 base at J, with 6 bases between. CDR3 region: CASSLAQGTDTQYF. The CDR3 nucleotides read TGTGCCAGCAGCTTGGCGCAGGGCACAGATACGCAGTATTTT.

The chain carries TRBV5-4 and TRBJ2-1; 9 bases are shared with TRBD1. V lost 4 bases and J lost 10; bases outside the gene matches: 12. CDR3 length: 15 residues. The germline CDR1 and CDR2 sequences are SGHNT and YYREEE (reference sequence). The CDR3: CASSPPGQGSAEQFF. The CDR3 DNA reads TGTGCCAGCAGCCCACCGGGACAGGGTTCGGCCGAGCAGTTCTTC.

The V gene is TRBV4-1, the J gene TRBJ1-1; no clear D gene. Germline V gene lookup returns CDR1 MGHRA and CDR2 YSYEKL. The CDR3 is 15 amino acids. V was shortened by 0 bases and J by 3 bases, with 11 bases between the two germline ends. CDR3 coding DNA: TGCGCCAGCAGCCAAGATAATCGGAGGGACACTGAAGCTTTCTTT. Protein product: CASSQDNRRDTEAFF.

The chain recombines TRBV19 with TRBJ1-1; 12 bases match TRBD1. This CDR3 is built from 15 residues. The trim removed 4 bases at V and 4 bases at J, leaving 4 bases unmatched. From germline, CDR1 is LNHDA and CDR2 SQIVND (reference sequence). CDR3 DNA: TGTGCCAGTAGTACGGGGACAGGGGGCCTCACTGAAGCTTTCTTT. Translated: CASSTGTGGLTEAFF.

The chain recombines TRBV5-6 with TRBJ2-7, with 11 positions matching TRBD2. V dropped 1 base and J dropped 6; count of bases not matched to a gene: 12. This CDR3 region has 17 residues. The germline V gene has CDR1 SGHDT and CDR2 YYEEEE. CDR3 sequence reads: CASSLRLAGGSGGEQYF. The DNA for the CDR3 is TGTGCCAGCAGCTTGCGGCTAGCGGGAGGTTCAGGTGGCGAGCAGTACTTC.

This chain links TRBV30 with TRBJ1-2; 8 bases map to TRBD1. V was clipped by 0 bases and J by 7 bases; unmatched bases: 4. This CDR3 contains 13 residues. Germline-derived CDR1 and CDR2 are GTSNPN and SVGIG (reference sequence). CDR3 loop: CAWSVDRGGGYTF. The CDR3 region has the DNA TGTGCCTGGAGTGTAGACAGGGGAGGTGGCTACACCTTC. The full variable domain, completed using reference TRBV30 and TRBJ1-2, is SQTIHQWPATLVQPVGSPLSLECTVEGTSNPNLYWYRQAAGRGLQLLFYSVGIGQISSEVPQNLSASRPQDRQFILSSKKLLLSDSGFYLCAWSVDRGGGYTFGSGTRLTVV.